The 28 T cell receptor beta chains below all came from one sample that was sequenced in a study of blood T cell repertoires in COVID-19. The data were produced by immunoSEQ multiplex PCR, yet TCRdb's version contains in-frame clones alone and is incomplete. The data hold 35,000 to 50,000 clones, with approximately 83% observed a single time. Specimen: peripheral blood. Every receptor here comes from a human donor with acute or convalescent COVID-19. The donor label of this sample is uncertain.

V and J are TRBV7-2 and TRBJ2-3; perhaps TRBD2 as D (6 bases). V lost 1 base, J lost 2 bases, and 19 bases lay in between. The CDR3 length is 18 residues. Germline V CDR1 and CDR2: SGHTA, FQGNSA. CDR3 loop: CASSLGLAKGRVTDTQYF. The CDR3 coding sequence is TGTGCCAGCAGCTTAGGTCTAGCGAAGGGAAGGGTCACAGATACGCAGTATTTT.

The chain combines TRBV3-1 (or the pseudogene TRBV3-2) with TRBJ1-5; TRBD1 matches at 8 bases. The germline gives CDR1 LGHDT, CDR2 YNNKEL (reference sequence). The V and J ends lost 0 bases and 4 bases, in that order; junction bases with no gene match: 5. The CDR3 is made up of 16 amino acids. In DNA form, the CDR3 reads TGTGCCAGCAGCCAAGATCCTGGGGACAGGAATCAGCCCCAGCATTTT. Its translation: CASSQDPGDRNQPQHF.

The table lists this clone with a count of one. This chain connects TRBV7-6 to TRBJ1-4, with 7 nucleotides matching TRBD1. V was pared by 2 bases and J by 3 bases, with 12 bases of the junction left unmatched. Germline V CDR1 and CDR2: SGHVS, FNYEAQ. This CDR3 comprises 18 residues. The CDR3: CASSLLEQGSKANEKLFF. The CDR3 DNA sequence: TGTGCCAGCAGCTTATTAGAACAGGGGAGTAAGGCTAATGAAAAACTGTTTTTT.

The chain joins TRBV6-2 or TRBV6-3 to TRBJ2-7, with 9 positions matching TRBD1. The length of the CDR3 is 13 residues. Germline lookup yields CDR1 MNHEY and CDR2 SVGEGT. J gave up 3 bases and V 4 bases, and 1 base lay outside the gene matches. CDR3 DNA sequence: TGTGCCAGCAGTTCGGGACAGGGCTACGAGCAGTACTTC. This encodes CASSSGQGYEQYF.

The CDR3 loop is CATSDSRSLEPQHF. The CDR3 DNA reads TGTGCCACCAGTGATTCCCGATCGCTAGAGCCCCAGCATTTT. This chain uses TRBV24-1 with TRBJ1-5; D is uncertain. The CDR3 sequence is 14 residues long. Between the trimmed V and J ends, which lost 2 bases and 8 bases, there was a span of 12 bases. Germline V gene sequence: CDR1 KGHDR, CDR2 SFDVKD.

The rearrangement uses TRBV7-6 and TRBJ2-3; perhaps TRBD2 as D (5 bases). This CDR3 spans 16 amino acids. V was trimmed by 1 base and J by 1 base, leaving 12 bases between them. Germline V gene data show CDR1 as SGHVS and CDR2 as FNYEAQ. The CDR3 sequence is CASSLVGSGRTDTQYF. CDR3 nucleotides: TGTGCCAGCAGCTTAGTGGGCAGCGGTCGCACAGATACGCAGTATTTT.

This chain joins TRBV5-1 and TRBJ2-1, with 8 bases matching TRBD1. Germline CDR1 SGHRS, CDR2 YFSETQ. With 4 bases clipped from V and 2 bases from J, the junction kept 8 bases outside the gene matches. This CDR3 contains 16 residues. The CDR3 reads CASSNPGQGPYNEQFF. DNA for the CDR3: TGCGCCAGCAGCAATCCCGGACAGGGTCCCTACAATGAGCAGTTCTTC. Variable domain in full (rest from reference TRBV5-1 and TRBJ2-1): KAGVTQTPRYLIKTRGQQVTLSCSPISGHRSVSWYQQTPGQGLQFLFEYFSETQRNKGNFPGRFSGRQFSNSRSEMNVSTLELGDSALYLCASSNPGQGPYNEQFFGPGTRLTVL.

This clone was seen only once. This rearrangement joins TRBV2 to TRBJ1-2, with no clear D. V was pared by 6 bases and J by 3 bases, with 14 bases between. The germline gives CDR1 SNHLY, CDR2 FYNNEI. CDR3 length: 14 amino acids. The CDR3 spells CASREQTSHYGYTF. The CDR3 DNA sequence: TGTGCCAGCAGGGAGCAAACAAGCCACTATGGCTACACCTTC.

V and J are TRBV12-3 or TRBV12-4 and TRBJ2-2, with D tentatively TRBD2 (6 bases). Trimming shortened V by 6 bases and J by 7 bases, and 12 bases separated the two germline ends. CDR3 length equals 13 residues. CDR3 protein: CASSLGRLGELFF. The DNA of the CDR3 is TGTGCCAGCAGCCTTGGGAGGCTCGGGGAGCTGTTTTTT.

The chain couples TRBV13 to TRBJ1-2; 7 bases line up with TRBD1. The ends lost 5 bases at V and 1 base at J; junction bases unmatched: 7. The CDR3 runs to 15 residues. Per germline, CDR1 PRHDT and CDR2 FYEKMQ (reference sequence). CDR3 sequence (DNA): TGTGCCAGCAGCAGTGGGACAGATCTTAACTATGGCTACACCTTC. It codes for CASSSGTDLNYGYTF. The variable domain in full, with the rest retrieved from reference TRBV13 and TRBJ1-2, is AAGVIQSPRHLIKEKRETATLKCYPIPRHDTVYWYQQGPGQDPQFLISFYEKMQSDKGSIPDRFSAQQFSDYHSELNMSSLELGDSALYFCASSSGTDLNYGYTFGSGTRLTVV.

The V gene is TRBV9, the J gene TRBJ2-2; D not resolved. The CDR3 runs 13 residues. The germline gives CDR1 SGDLS, CDR2 YYNGEE. V was shortened by 1 base and J by 6 bases, with 7 bases between the two germline ends. The CDR3 region is CASSVISSGELFF. The DNA of the CDR3 is TGTGCCAGCAGCGTAATTAGTTCCGGGGAGCTGTTTTTT.

V gene TRBV30 combines with J gene TRBJ1-1; the D is unclear. Trimming took 4 bases from V and 2 from J, leaving 8 bases between them. There are 12 residues in the CDR3. Germline V lookup: CDR1 GTSNPN, CDR2 SVGIG (reference sequence). CDR3 coding DNA: TGTGCCTGGACCGGACTAAACACTGAAGCTTTCTTT. Translated: CAWTGLNTEAFF.

The chain recombines TRBV7-8 with TRBJ2-1; 9 nucleotides agree with TRBD2. Germline trimming cut 8 bases from V and 2 bases from J; bases unmatched to any gene: 4. The CDR3 sequence is 14 residues long. Germline CDR1 reads SGHVS; CDR2 reads FQNEAQ. For the CDR3, the DNA is TGTGCCAGCGGCGGGAGGGCGGCCTACAATGAGCAGTTCTTC. It translates to CASGGRAAYNEQFF.

The J gene is TRBJ2-7, the V gene TRBV28; no clear D. V lost 3 bases, J lost 1 base, and 7 bases lay in between. Germline V lookup: CDR1 MDHEN, CDR2 SYDVKM. The CDR3 contains 13 residues. This chain's CDR3 is CASSLRPSYEQYF. CDR3 in DNA: TGTGCCAGCAGTTTGAGGCCTTCCTACGAGCAGTACTTC. The full variable domain, in which reference TRBV28 and TRBJ2-7 provide the parts outside the CDR3, is DVKVTQSSRYLVKRTGEKVFLECVQDMDHENMFWYRQDPGLGLRLIYFSYDVKMKEKGDIPEGYSVSREKKERFSLILESASTNQTSMYLCASSLRPSYEQYFGPGTRLTVT.

In its sample, this clone was seen once. The gene calls are TRBV2 and TRBJ1-3; TRBD1 is a possible D gene (6 bases). CDR1 and CDR2 (germline): SNHLY, FYNNEI. Deletions cut 6 bases from V and 2 bases from J, with 17 bases between. The CDR3 extends over 16 amino acids. CDR3 loop: CASRGDSGVAGNTIYF. In DNA, the CDR3 is TGTGCCAGCAGGGGGGATTCAGGGGTGGCTGGAAACACCATATATTTT.

The chain has TRBV12-3 or TRBV12-4 and TRBJ1-2, with D possibly TRBD1 on 6 matching bases. The length of the CDR3 is 13 residues. Trimming left V 2 bases short and J 6 bases short, with 10 bases between. CDR3 residues: CASSLRSGDGYTF. CDR3 coding DNA: TGTGCCAGCAGTTTAAGATCAGGGGATGGCTACACCTTC.

The chain links TRBV11-3 to TRBJ2-2, with 8 bases lining up with TRBD1. CDR1 is SGHNT, CDR2 YENEEA, per germline. The junction had 5 bases not matched to a gene; V was cut back by 5 bases and J by 3 bases. The CDR3 sequence is 15 residues long. CDR3 sequence reads: CASSLQGADTGELFF. The DNA of the CDR3 is TGTGCCAGCAGCCTCCAGGGGGCGGACACCGGGGAGCTGTTTTTT.

The CDR3 DNA is TGTGCCAGCAGTTTAGAAGGACAGGGCTGGGATACGCAGTATTTT. It codes for CASSLEGQGWDTQYF. The J gene is TRBJ2-3, the V gene TRBV27, with TRBD1 identical over 8 bases. Germline V lookup: CDR1 MNHEY, CDR2 SMNVEV (reference sequence). The CDR3 is made up of 15 amino acids. Trimming removed 2 bases from V and 6 bases from J; junction bases left unmatched: 7.

The chain is built from TRBV9 and TRBJ2-1; possible D gene TRBD1, 6 bases. The CDR3 totals 12 residues. With 0 bases removed from V and 10 bases from J, the gap between germline ends came to 8 bases. Germline CDR1 is SGDLS and CDR2 is YYNGEE. Here the CDR3 DNA reads TGTGCCAGCAGCGTAGCTAGGGGGGAGCAGTTCTTC. Residues: CASSVARGEQFF.

The chain links TRBV6-6 to TRBJ1-5; perhaps TRBD1 as D (6 bases). CDR3 size: 17 residues. Germline V lookup: CDR1 MNHNY, CDR2 SVGAGI (reference sequence). Trimming shortened V by 6 bases and J by 5 bases, and 23 bases separated the two germline ends. CDR3 in amino acids: CASRRAGVGPEDQPQHF. The CDR3 bases are TGTGCCAGCAGACGAGCAGGGGTGGGCCCGGAGGATCAGCCCCAGCATTTT.

This clone was found once. The gene calls are TRBV18 and TRBJ1-5; D perhaps matches TRBD1 (6 bases). This CDR3 is built from 15 residues. V lost 5 bases, J lost 7 bases, and 18 bases lay in between. In germline, CDR1 is KGHSH, CDR2 LQKENI. CDR3: CASSSGTRGQQPQHF. Here the CDR3 DNA reads TGTGCCAGCTCATCAGGGACAAGGGGCCAGCAGCCCCAGCATTTT.

J is TRBJ2-2 and V is TRBV7-7; 8 positions agree with TRBD1. This CDR3 has 15 amino acids. Trimming at V came to 6 bases and at J to 6 bases, leaving 9 bases not matched to a gene. From germline, CDR1 is SSHAT and CDR2 FNYEAQ (reference sequence). The CDR3 DNA reads TGTGCCAGCAGTTCGACAGGGGAGTTCGCCGGGGAGCTGTTTTTT. As protein: CASSSTGEFAGELFF.

CDR3 DNA sequence: TGCGCCAGCAGTGAGGGACAGACCTCCTACAATGAGCAGTTCTTC. This sequence encodes CASSEGQTSYNEQFF. The V call is TRBV5-1, the J call TRBJ2-1, with 7 nucleotides matching TRBD1. V lost 5 bases, J lost 0 bases, and 5 bases stayed unmatched. Germline lookup yields CDR1 SGHRS and CDR2 YFSETQ. This CDR3 comprises 15 residues.

The V gene is TRBV2, the J gene TRBJ2-5, with TRBD1 as a possible D gene (6 bases). Trimming took off 6 bases at V and 4 bases at J, with 15 bases between the two ends. The germline CDR1 and CDR2 sequences are SNHLY and FYNNEI. This CDR3 spans 14 amino acids. The CDR3 region is CASSVTGTRETQYF. For the CDR3, the DNA is TGTGCCAGCAGCGTTACCGGGACAAGAGAGACCCAGTACTTC.

The V call is TRBV28, the J call TRBJ2-1, with D hard to call. Germline lookup yields CDR1 MDHEN and CDR2 SYDVKM. There are 15 residues in the CDR3. The ends were cut back, 3 bases at V and 0 bases at J, with 9 bases in the middle. The CDR3 loop is CASSFIRSSYNEQFF. CDR3 nucleotides: TGTGCCAGCAGTTTTATAAGGAGCTCCTACAATGAGCAGTTCTTC.

This clone was recorded a few times. This chain joins TRBV3-1 (or the pseudogene TRBV3-2) and TRBJ2-1; D ambiguous. This CDR3 spans 13 amino acids. Germline-derived CDR1 and CDR2 are LGHDT and YNNKEL (reference sequence). V was trimmed by 1 base and J by 7 bases, leaving 8 bases between them. CDR3 loop: CASSQVSLNEQFF. For the CDR3, the DNA is TGTGCCAGCAGCCAAGTCTCCTTAAATGAGCAGTTCTTC.

The rearrangement joins TRBV11-3 to TRBJ2-7; TRBD1 aligns across 9 bases. CDR3 length: 16 residues. From germline, CDR1 is SGHNT and CDR2 YENEEA. Trimming cost V 0 bases and J 3 bases; bases outside gene matches: 6. The CDR3 is CASSLDSGTGYYEQYF. As DNA, the CDR3 is TGTGCCAGCAGCTTAGACTCCGGGACAGGGTACTACGAGCAGTACTTC.

J is TRBJ1-2 and V is TRBV7-2; TRBD1 is a possible D gene (5 bases). Germline CDR1 is SGHTA and CDR2 is FQGNSA. The CDR3 has 13 amino acids. V dropped 3 bases and J dropped 8 bases, with 13 bases sitting between them. In nucleotides, the CDR3 is TGTGCCAGCAGCTTGCAGGGCGAAGGCGGCTACACCTTC. Its protein is CASSLQGEGGYTF.